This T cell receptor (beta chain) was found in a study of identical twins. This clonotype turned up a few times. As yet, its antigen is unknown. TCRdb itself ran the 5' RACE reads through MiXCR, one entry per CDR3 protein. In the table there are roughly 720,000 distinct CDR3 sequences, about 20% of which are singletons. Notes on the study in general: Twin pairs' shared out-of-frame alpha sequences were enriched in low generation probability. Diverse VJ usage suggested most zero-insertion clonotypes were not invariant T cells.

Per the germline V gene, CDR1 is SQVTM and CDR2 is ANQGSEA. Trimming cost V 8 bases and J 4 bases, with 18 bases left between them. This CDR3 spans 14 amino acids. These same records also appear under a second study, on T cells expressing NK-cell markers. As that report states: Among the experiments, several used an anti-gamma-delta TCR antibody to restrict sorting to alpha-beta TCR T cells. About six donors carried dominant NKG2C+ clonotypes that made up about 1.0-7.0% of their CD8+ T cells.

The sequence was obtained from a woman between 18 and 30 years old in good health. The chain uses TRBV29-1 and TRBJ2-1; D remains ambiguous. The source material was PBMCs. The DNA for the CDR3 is TGCAGCCTCACTGGGCAGCCCTATTACAATGAGCAGTTCTTC. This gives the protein CSLTGQPYYNEQFF.